This T cell receptor (beta chain) was obtained from a study of blood T cells in healthy people across ages (dated by TCRdb to about 2015). Study-level background: In model experiments, roughly one uniquely barcoded TCR beta cDNA molecule per two T cells was captured by template switching. To track age-related changes in TCR beta repertoire diversity, the study relied on deep sequencing normalized with unique cDNA molecular identifiers. Donors were grouped into four age groups: young (average roughly 17 years), middle-aged (about 40), aged (around 56) and long-lived (around 80). To avoid experimental bias, donors of different ages were randomly spread across the sequencing lanes. Using the same blood draw, the study looked at two additional independent replicas of 1 million unique cDNA reads for two donors, one aged 18 to 30 and the other aged 80 or older.

As regards this clonotype: Which antigen it targets is not known. It has no much larger one-base neighbor in the sample; base qualities were not kept.

The donors were 40 or so Caucasian individuals from Russia, aged roughly 6 to 100 years, who were systemically healthy. Roughly 10 milliliters of peripheral blood were collected from each donor into EDTA-treated Vacutainer tubes. Ficoll-Paque density-gradient centrifugation was used to isolate PBMCs, with at least 7 million per sample. Trizol reagent was used to extract total RNA from PBMCs, with at least 5.5 micrograms per sample. Naive CD45RAhigh/CD27high T cell percentages were measured by flow cytometry on a PBMC aliquot from every donor. Overall study results and their limits: Donor CMV infection status was unknown, potentially confounding age-related changes in expanded clonotypes. Observed TCR beta diversity correlated strongly with the percentage of naive T cells measured by flow cytometry. Estimates of total diversity from one million sequenced T cells were regarded as lower bounds and underestimates. As age increased, observed TCR beta diversity per million T cells dropped in a roughly linear way, and a significant reduction was already evident by age 40. Compared with the aged group, the long-lived group had more naive CD4+ T cells, fewer expanded clones and increased TCR diversity, a pattern suggesting age selection. Bulk unsorted PBMC profiling prevented conclusive comparison of naive and antigen-experienced compartments.

Libraries were constructed by 5' RACE. The run used an Illumina HiSeq 2500. The second PCR ran for about 6 to 11 cycles and used a J-beta primer mix along with a sample-barcoded 5' primer. Each TCR beta cDNA molecule received a unique molecular identifier from a template-switch 5' adaptor carrying 12 random nucleotides. At least 3 million CDR3-containing paired-end reads were obtained from each sample. First-strand cDNA was synthesized from all RNA with the Mint cDNA synthesis kit, primed by a TRBC-specific oligonucleotide. Following uracil-DNA glycosylase treatment, a first 18-cycle PCR with universal primers M1SS and BC2_uni_R was performed on all cDNA. As for the authors' bioinformatics: Each sample was normalized by randomly selecting 1 million high-quality reads, each carrying a distinct molecular identifier. Instead of being binned into consensus sequences, reads that shared molecular identifiers were thrown out. MiTCR, run with a Q25 quality threshold and the strictest error-elimination algorithm, handled CDR3 identification, clonotype clustering and error correction. A nonparametric unseen species model with Euler transformation was used to estimate a lower bound on total TCR beta diversity. TCRdb applied fastp at Q25 and MiXCR to the public reads, then kept only in-frame beta chains. Rows are combined by CDR3 protein, so each entry shows the most common genes and DNA. The V and J calls come from TCRdb's annotation, not from the publication. The sample has over 1,300,000 distinct CDR3 sequences on record, approximately 60% of them singletons. Over 5.5% of the sample is in the top ten clones.

The cysteine opens and the phenylalanine closes a CDR3 of 13 amino acids. The read is trimmed to its CDR3 DNA, 39 bases read in frame from base 1. CDR1 SQVTM and CDR2 ANQGSEA are derived from the germline V gene. The germline V and J ends show losses of 5 bases and 0 bases respectively, and no gene match explains 3 bases of the junction. The sequenced sample consisted of blood. The clonotype originates from a man between 18 and 29 years old in good health. The chain is encoded by TRBV29-1 joined to TRBJ1-1, and TRBD1 matches 7 of the central bases. The CDR3 region: CSVYRGLNTEAFF. The bases are TGCAGCGTTTACAGGGGCCTGAACACTGAAGCTTTCTTT.